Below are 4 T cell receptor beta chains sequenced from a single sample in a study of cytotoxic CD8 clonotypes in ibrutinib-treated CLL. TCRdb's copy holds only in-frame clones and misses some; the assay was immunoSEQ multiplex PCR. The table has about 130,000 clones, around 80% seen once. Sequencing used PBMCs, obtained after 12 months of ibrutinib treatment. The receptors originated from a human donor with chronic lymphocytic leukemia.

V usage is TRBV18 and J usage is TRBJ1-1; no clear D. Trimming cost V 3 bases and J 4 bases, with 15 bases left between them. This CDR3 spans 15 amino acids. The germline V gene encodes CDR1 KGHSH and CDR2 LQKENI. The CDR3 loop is CASSPPRTWSTEAFF. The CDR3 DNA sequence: TGTGCCAGCTCACCTCCGCGTACTTGGAGCACTGAAGCTTTCTTT.

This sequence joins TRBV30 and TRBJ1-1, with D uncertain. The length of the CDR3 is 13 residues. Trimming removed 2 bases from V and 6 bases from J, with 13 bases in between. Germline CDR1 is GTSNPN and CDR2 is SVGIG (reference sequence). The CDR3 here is CAWSTGFISEAFF. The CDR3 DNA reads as TGTGCCTGGAGTACCGGGTTTATCTCTGAAGCTTTCTTT.

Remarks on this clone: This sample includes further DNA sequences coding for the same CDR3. The CDR3 DNA is TGTGCCAGCAGCGTAGGGGGGCTCCAAGAGACCCAGTACTTC. Protein product: CASSVGGLQETQYF. This sequence joins TRBV9 and TRBJ2-5, with a weak D call TRBD1 (6 bases). Germline loops: CDR1 SGDLS, CDR2 YYNGEE. The CDR3 runs to 14 residues. Between the trimmed V and J ends, which lost 0 bases and 1 base, there was a span of 7 bases.

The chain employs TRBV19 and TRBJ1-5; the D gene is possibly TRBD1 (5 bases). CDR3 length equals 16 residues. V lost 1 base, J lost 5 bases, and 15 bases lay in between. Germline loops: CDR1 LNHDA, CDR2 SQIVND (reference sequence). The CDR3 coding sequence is TGTGCCAGTAGTATAGCTGCCAGGGATTCGGATCAGCCCCAGCATTTT. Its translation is CASSIAARDSDQPQHF.